The 27 T cell receptor beta chains below all came from one sample that was sequenced in a study of T cell responses to AZD1222 COVID-19 vaccine. Method: immunoSEQ multiplex PCR; TCRdb's copy keeps in-frame clones and lacks some. The profile shows about 160,000 clones, 75% to 95% of them singletons. Sequencing used peripheral blood, obtained on day 0 of AZD1222 vaccination. These receptors all come from an adult in good health.

The V call is TRBV19, the J call TRBJ1-6; 7 nucleotides match TRBD1. CDR1 and CDR2 from the germline V gene are LNHDA and SQIVND (reference sequence). The CDR3 is 13 residues long. After removal of 6 bases from V and 7 bases from J, the junction contained 3 bases not matched to a gene. For the CDR3, the DNA is TGTGCCAGTAGCCAGGGACAGAATTCACCCCTCCACTTT. Translated, it gives CASSQGQNSPLHF.

The V call is TRBV28, the J call TRBJ1-2, with D hard to call. The CDR3 loop spans 15 amino acids. Trimming removed 5 bases at V and 1 base at J, with 14 bases between. CDR1 and CDR2 from the germline V gene are MDHEN and SYDVKM. The CDR3 DNA sequence: TGTGCCAGCAGTCGATTAACGGGGTTTAACTATGGCTACACCTTC. As protein: CASSRLTGFNYGYTF.

V gene TRBV7-2 combines with J gene TRBJ2-3; 8 positions match TRBD2. The CDR3 covers 18 residues. Germline V gives CDR1 SGHTA, CDR2 FQGNSA. Losses at the gene ends were 0 bases for V and 0 bases for J; bases not matched to a gene: 8. The CDR3 sequence is CASSLANSGKPSTDTQYF. CDR3 sequence (DNA): TGTGCCAGCAGCTTAGCTAATAGCGGGAAACCTAGCACAGATACGCAGTATTTT. The entire variable domain, with the rest obtained from reference TRBV7-2 and TRBJ2-3, is as follows: GAGVSQSPSNKVTEKGKDVELRCDPISGHTALYWYRQSLGQGLEFLIYFQGNSAPDKSGLPSDRFSAERTGGSVSTLTIQRTQQEDSAVYLCASSLANSGKPSTDTQYFGPGTRLTVL.

V is TRBV5-4 and J is TRBJ1-2; no firm D call. V lost 1 base and J 5 bases, leaving 15 bases between the germline ends. The CDR3 extends over 15 amino acids. Germline lookup yields CDR1 SGHNT and CDR2 YYREEE (reference sequence). In nucleotides, the CDR3 is TGTGCCAGCAGCTTGCCCCGGCAGGCTGGATATGGCTACACCTTC. This translates into CASSLPRQAGYGYTF. The whole variable domain, filled in from reference TRBV5-4 and TRBJ1-2, reads ETGVTQSPTHLIKTRGQQVTLRCSSQSGHNTVSWYQQALGQGPQFIFQYYREEENGRGNFPPRFSGLQFPNYSSELNVNALELDDSALYLCASSLPRQAGYGYTFGSGTRLTVV.

V and J are TRBV27 and TRBJ2-7; possible D gene TRBD1, 6 bases. This CDR3 comprises 16 residues. Trimming cost V 3 bases and J 0 bases, with 15 bases left between them. Looked up from germline, CDR1 is MNHEY and CDR2 is SMNVEV (reference sequence). CDR3: CASSLDPGAPSYEQYF. The CDR3 nucleotides are TGTGCCAGCAGTTTGGACCCAGGGGCGCCCTCCTACGAGCAGTACTTC.

V is TRBV6-1 and J is TRBJ2-1; 10 bases align to TRBD2. Per the germline V gene, CDR1 is MNHNS and CDR2 is SASEGT. This CDR3 is built from 19 residues. Unmatched junction bases numbered 10, after V lost 0 bases and J lost 2 bases. In nucleotides, the CDR3 is TGTGCCAGCAGTGAAGCGGCTAGCGGGAGCGTAACCGCCTACAATGAGCAGTTCTTC. Translation gives CASSEAASGSVTAYNEQFF.

The chain links TRBV4-1 to TRBJ2-1, with TRBD2 matching over 10 bases. Germline-derived CDR1 and CDR2 are MGHRA and YSYEKL. The CDR3 length is 16 residues. Trimming removed 2 bases from V and 8 bases from J; junction bases left unmatched: 9. The DNA of the CDR3 is TGCGCCAGCAGCCAAAGCGGGAGGGCCTCTTGGTATGAGCAGTTCTTC. Amino acids: CASSQSGRASWYEQFF.

The genes are TRBV28 and TRBJ1-1; unclear D gene. CDR3 length equals 11 residues. Germline V gives CDR1 MDHEN, CDR2 SYDVKM. V was trimmed by 7 bases and J by 1 base, leaving 4 bases between them. The CDR3 DNA is TGTGCCAGCAAAAGGAACACTGAAGCTTTCTTT. The encoded protein is CASKRNTEAFF.

This clone was detected once. J is TRBJ1-1 and V is TRBV7-9, with TRBD1 matching 8 bases. J was trimmed by 1 base and V by 3 bases; bases with no gene match: 10. Per germline, CDR1 SEHNR and CDR2 FQNEAQ (reference sequence). This CDR3 spans 17 amino acids. The CDR3 here is CASSFGRGPITNTEAFF. CDR3 bases: TGTGCCAGCAGCTTTGGCAGGGGGCCGATAACGAACACTGAAGCTTTCTTT.

This sequence joins TRBV15 and TRBJ2-1; a weak D match, TRBD2 (6 bases). The V and J ends lost 3 bases and 2 bases respectively, with 20 bases between them. CDR3 size: 18 residues. The germline CDR1 and CDR2 sequences are LNHNV and YYDKDF (reference sequence). The CDR3 nucleotides are TGTGCCACCAGCAGCCTGACTAGATCCCGTGACACCTACAATGAGCAGTTCTTC. This sequence encodes CATSSLTRSRDTYNEQFF.

The V gene is TRBV5-1, the J gene TRBJ1-1, with 7 positions matching TRBD1. This CDR3 contains 14 residues. V shed 3 bases and J 1 base; nucleotides not matched to a gene: 3. Germline V gives CDR1 SGHRS, CDR2 YFSETQ. CDR3 region: CASSWGQTNTEAFF. CDR3 coding DNA: TGCGCCAGCAGCTGGGGACAGACGAACACTGAAGCTTTCTTT.

This clone was counted once. CDR3 sequence reads: CAINGQGGNYGYTF. The CDR3 region has the DNA TGTGCCATCAACGGACAGGGTGGCAACTATGGCTACACCTTC. This chain links TRBV10-3 with TRBJ1-2, with 8 positions matching TRBD1. The CDR3 has 14 amino acids. Germline trimming cut 7 bases from V and 2 bases from J; bases unmatched to any gene: 6. Germline CDR1 is ENHRY and CDR2 is SYGVKD.

The chain is built from TRBV11-2 and TRBJ2-2; D not certain. V lost 2 bases, J lost 6 bases, and 4 bases lay in between. The length of the CDR3 is 12 residues. In germline, CDR1 is SGHAT, CDR2 FQNNGV. CDR3 amino acids: CASSLRSGELFF. CDR3 DNA: TGTGCCAGCAGCTTACGATCCGGGGAGCTGTTTTTT.

J is TRBJ1-1 and V is TRBV2; perhaps TRBD1 as D (5 bases). The CDR3 covers 15 residues. V was shortened by 7 bases and J by 0 bases, with 15 bases between the two germline ends. Germline CDR1 is SNHLY and CDR2 is FYNNEI. Here the CDR3 reads CASTGREAVNTEAFF. The CDR3 nucleotides read TGTGCCAGCACCGGCAGGGAAGCTGTGAACACTGAAGCTTTCTTT.

V and J are TRBV7-9 and TRBJ1-4; D is uncertain. V lost 2 bases and J lost 8, with 18 bases in between. This CDR3 comprises 16 residues. The germline CDR1 and CDR2 sequences are SEHNR and FQNEAQ (reference sequence). Here the CDR3 reads CASSLTLRARSEKLFF. DNA for the CDR3: TGTGCCAGCAGCTTAACCCTTAGGGCCAGATCGGAAAAACTGTTTTTT. The full variable domain, its missing parts supplied by reference TRBV7-9 and TRBJ1-4, is DTGVSQNPRHKITKRGQNVTFRCDPISEHNRLYWYRQTLGQGPEFLTYFQNEAQLEKSRLLSDRFSAERPKGSFSTLEIQRTEQGDSAMYLCASSLTLRARSEKLFFGSGTQLSVL.

This chain links TRBV2 with TRBJ1-5; 10 bases are shared with TRBD1. Germline V CDR1 and CDR2: SNHLY, FYNNEI. The CDR3 has 16 residues. Trimming removed 6 bases from V and 2 bases from J; junction bases left unmatched: 7. The CDR3 DNA follows: TGTGCCAGCAGCGCGACAGGGGGCTTAGGCAATCAGCCCCAGCATTTT. This translates into CASSATGGLGNQPQHF.

This chain uses TRBV29-1 with TRBJ2-7; 11 bases agree with TRBD1. Germline CDR1 reads SQVTM; CDR2 reads ANQGSEA. The CDR3 length is 12 residues. V was pared by 7 bases and J by 4 bases, with 3 bases of the junction left unmatched. This CDR3 reads CSAGTGGYEQYF. CDR3 in DNA: TGCAGCGCCGGGACAGGGGGGTACGAGCAGTACTTC.

The CDR3 region has the DNA TGTGCCAGCAGTCGCGGGACTAGCGGGAGCGATGAGCAGTTCTTC. This codes for CASSRGTSGSDEQFF. V is TRBV28 and J is TRBJ2-1, with 14 bases identical to TRBD2. Germline V gene sequence: CDR1 MDHEN, CDR2 SYDVKM. This CDR3 comprises 15 residues. With V trimmed by 5 bases and J by 8 bases, 5 bases remained unmatched.

CDR3: CASSLTGGAGQPQHF. The CDR3 DNA reads as TGTGCCAGCAGCTTAACAGGGGGCGCAGGACAGCCCCAGCATTTT. This chain links TRBV5-4 with TRBJ1-5; TRBD1 matches 9 bases. V was clipped by 2 bases and J by 7 bases; unmatched bases: 7. The CDR3 sequence is 15 residues long. In germline, CDR1 is SGHNT, CDR2 YYREEE (reference sequence).

The J gene is TRBJ2-7, the V gene TRBV18, with 7 positions matching TRBD1. Per germline, CDR1 KGHSH and CDR2 LQKENI. The junction had 3 bases not matched to a gene; V was cut back by 4 bases and J by 0 bases. The CDR3 sequence is 14 residues long. This CDR3 reads CASSQQGVSYEQYF. CDR3 nucleotide sequence: TGTGCCAGCTCACAGCAGGGGGTCTCCTACGAGCAGTACTTC.

This chain joins TRBV14 and TRBJ1-2, with D possibly being TRBD1 (6 bases). Germline V CDR1 and CDR2: SGHDN, FVKESK. Trimming pared 0 bases from V and 2 bases from J, leaving 13 bases between. The CDR3 covers 16 residues. In nucleotides, the CDR3 is TGTGCCAGCAGCCAAGATTCAGGGGAGGCCAACTATGGCTACACCTTC. Residues: CASSQDSGEANYGYTF.

This rearrangement joins TRBV12-3 or TRBV12-4 to TRBJ2-7; D is unclear. The ends were cut back, 2 bases at V and 5 bases at J, with 7 bases in the middle. The CDR3 loop spans 12 amino acids. CDR3 in amino acids: CASSLSIHEQYF. As DNA, the CDR3 is TGTGCCAGCAGTTTAAGTATCCACGAGCAGTACTTC.

This clone was picked up one time. This chain links TRBV2 with TRBJ1-1; D unresolved. CDR1 SNHLY and CDR2 FYNNEI come from the germline V gene. Trimming cost V 5 bases and J 3 bases, with 7 bases left between them. The CDR3 is 12 residues long. CDR3 protein: CASSPGYTEAFF. DNA for the CDR3: TGTGCCAGCAGTCCGGGGTACACTGAAGCTTTCTTT.

The chain joins TRBV6-5 to TRBJ2-1; unclear D gene. Trimming took 5 bases from V and 3 from J, leaving 8 bases between them. The length of the CDR3 is 13 residues. Germline CDR1 is MNHEY and CDR2 is SVGAGI. The CDR3 is CASSPTIYNEQFF. The CDR3 nucleotides read TGTGCCAGCAGTCCCACTATCTACAATGAGCAGTTCTTC.

The chain links TRBV28 to TRBJ1-5; D is undetermined. CDR3 size: 14 residues. V lost 2 bases and J 6 bases, leaving 11 bases between the germline ends. CDR1 is MDHEN, CDR2 SYDVKM, per germline. The CDR3 sequence: CASSLGRRPQPQHF. CDR3 nucleotides: TGTGCCAGCAGTTTAGGGCGGCGCCCTCAGCCCCAGCATTTT. Using reference TRBV28 and TRBJ1-5 for the parts outside the CDR3, the full variable domain is DVKVTQSSRYLVKRTGEKVFLECVQDMDHENMFWYRQDPGLGLRLIYFSYDVKMKEKGDIPEGYSVSREKKERFSLILESASTNQTSMYLCASSLGRRPQPQHFGDGTRLSIL.

The chain joins TRBV7-3 to TRBJ2-3; 7 bases agree with TRBD1. The CDR3 has 16 residues. Germline-derived CDR1 and CDR2 are SGHTA and FQGTGA. V was pared by 5 bases and J by 1 base, with 9 bases of the junction left unmatched. The CDR3 protein is CASSPSRGLRTDTQYF. The CDR3 DNA sequence: TGTGCCAGCAGCCCTTCGAGGGGGCTTCGCACAGATACGCAGTATTTT.

CDR3 residues: CASSLALGGPTEAFF. The CDR3 nucleotides read TGTGCCAGCAGCTTAGCGCTCGGGGGTCCCACTGAAGCTTTCTTT. J is TRBJ1-1 and V is TRBV7-9, with D perhaps matching TRBD1 (5 bases). Germline V gene data show CDR1 as SEHNR and CDR2 as FQNEAQ (reference sequence). The V end was cut by 0 bases, the J end by 4 bases, with 12 bases between. This CDR3 contains 15 residues.